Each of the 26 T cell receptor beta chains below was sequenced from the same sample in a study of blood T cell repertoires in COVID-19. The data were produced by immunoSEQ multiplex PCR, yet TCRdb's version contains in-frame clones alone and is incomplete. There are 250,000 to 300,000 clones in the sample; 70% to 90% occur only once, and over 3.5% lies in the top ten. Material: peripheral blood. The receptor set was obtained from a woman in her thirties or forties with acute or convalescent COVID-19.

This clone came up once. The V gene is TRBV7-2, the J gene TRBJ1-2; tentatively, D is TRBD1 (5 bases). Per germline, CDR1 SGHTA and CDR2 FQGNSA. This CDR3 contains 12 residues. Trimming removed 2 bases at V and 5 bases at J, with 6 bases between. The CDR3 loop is CASSLRQYGYTF. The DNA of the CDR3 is TGTGCCAGCAGCTTAAGACAGTATGGCTACACCTTC.

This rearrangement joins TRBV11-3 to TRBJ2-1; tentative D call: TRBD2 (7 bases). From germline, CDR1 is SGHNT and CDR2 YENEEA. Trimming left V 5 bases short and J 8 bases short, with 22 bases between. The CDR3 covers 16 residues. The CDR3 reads CASSLPAGLEGDEQFF. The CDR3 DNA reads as TGTGCCAGCAGCCTCCCAGCGGGGCTTGAGGGGGATGAGCAGTTCTTC.

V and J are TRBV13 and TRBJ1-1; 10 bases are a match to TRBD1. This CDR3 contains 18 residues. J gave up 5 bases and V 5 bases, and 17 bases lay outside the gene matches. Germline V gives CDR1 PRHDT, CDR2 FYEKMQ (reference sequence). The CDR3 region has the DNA TGTGCCAGCAGCGCAGGGACAGGGGAGAGGAATTTAGAAACTGAAGCTTTCTTT. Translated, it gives CASSAGTGERNLETEAFF.

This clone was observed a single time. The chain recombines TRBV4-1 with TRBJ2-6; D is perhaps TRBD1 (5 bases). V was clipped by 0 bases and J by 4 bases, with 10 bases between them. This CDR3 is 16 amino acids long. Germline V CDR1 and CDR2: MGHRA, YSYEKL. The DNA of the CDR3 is TGCGCCAGCAGCCAAGATCAGGGCGCGGGGGCCAACGTCCTGACTTTC. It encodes CASSQDQGAGANVLTF.

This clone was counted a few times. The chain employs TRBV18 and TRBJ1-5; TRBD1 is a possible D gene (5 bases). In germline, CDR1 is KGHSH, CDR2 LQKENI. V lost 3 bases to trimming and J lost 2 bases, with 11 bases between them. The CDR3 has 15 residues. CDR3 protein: CASSPSQVGNQPQHF. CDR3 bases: TGTGCCAGCTCACCTTCACAGGTCGGCAATCAGCCCCAGCATTTT.

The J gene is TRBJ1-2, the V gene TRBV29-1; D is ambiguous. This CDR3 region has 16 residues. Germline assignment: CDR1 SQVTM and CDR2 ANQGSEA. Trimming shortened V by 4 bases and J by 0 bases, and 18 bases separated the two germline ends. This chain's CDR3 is CSVAVSAGKSNYGYTF. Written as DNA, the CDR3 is TGCAGCGTTGCGGTTTCGGCGGGCAAGTCTAACTATGGCTACACCTTC.

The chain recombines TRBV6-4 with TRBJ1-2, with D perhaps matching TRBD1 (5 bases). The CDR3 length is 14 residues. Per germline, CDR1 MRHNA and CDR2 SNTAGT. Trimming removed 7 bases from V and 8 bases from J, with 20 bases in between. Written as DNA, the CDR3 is TGTGCCAGCACCCCCATGGGGCTTCAGGGAGGCTACACCTTC. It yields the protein CASTPMGLQGGYTF.

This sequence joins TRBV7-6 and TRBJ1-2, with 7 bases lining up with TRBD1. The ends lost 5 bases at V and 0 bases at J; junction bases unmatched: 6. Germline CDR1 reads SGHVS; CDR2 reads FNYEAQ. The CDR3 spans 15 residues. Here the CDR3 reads CASSRGTDPNYGYTF. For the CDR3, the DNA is TGTGCCAGCAGCCGAGGGACAGATCCTAACTATGGCTACACCTTC.

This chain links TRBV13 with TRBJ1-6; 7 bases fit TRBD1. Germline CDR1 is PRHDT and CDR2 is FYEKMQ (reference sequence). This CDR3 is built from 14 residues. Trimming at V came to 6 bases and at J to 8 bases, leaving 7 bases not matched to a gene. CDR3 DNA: TGTGCCAGCAGTTCTCCTACAGGGGATTCACCCCTCCACTTT. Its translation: CASSSPTGDSPLHF.

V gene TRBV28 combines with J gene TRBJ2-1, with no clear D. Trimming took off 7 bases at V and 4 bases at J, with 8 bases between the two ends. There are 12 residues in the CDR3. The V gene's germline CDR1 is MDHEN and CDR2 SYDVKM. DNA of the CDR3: TGTGCCAGCATGGGCGAATACAATGAGCAGTTCTTC. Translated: CASMGEYNEQFF.

CDR3 in DNA: TGTGCCAGCAGCGTAGGGGCAGTGCACACCGGGGAGCTGTTTTTT. It codes for CASSVGAVHTGELFF. The J gene is TRBJ2-2, the V gene TRBV9; D unclear. V shed 0 bases and J shed 3 bases, with 9 bases lying between them. CDR1 and CDR2 from the germline V gene are SGDLS and YYNGEE. CDR3 length: 15 residues.

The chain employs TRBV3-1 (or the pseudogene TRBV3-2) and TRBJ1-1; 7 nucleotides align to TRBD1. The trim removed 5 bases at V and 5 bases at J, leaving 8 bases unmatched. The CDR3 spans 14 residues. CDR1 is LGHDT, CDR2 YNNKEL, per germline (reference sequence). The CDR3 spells CASSARQGGTEAFF. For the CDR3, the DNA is TGTGCCAGCAGCGCTAGACAGGGTGGGACTGAAGCTTTCTTT.

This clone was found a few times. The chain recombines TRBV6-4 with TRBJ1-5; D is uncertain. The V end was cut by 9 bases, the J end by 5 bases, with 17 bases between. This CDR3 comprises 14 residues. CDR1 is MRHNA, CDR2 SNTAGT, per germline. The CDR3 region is CARSEPSCHQPQHF. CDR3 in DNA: TGTGCCAGAAGCGAGCCAAGTTGCCATCAGCCCCAGCATTTT.

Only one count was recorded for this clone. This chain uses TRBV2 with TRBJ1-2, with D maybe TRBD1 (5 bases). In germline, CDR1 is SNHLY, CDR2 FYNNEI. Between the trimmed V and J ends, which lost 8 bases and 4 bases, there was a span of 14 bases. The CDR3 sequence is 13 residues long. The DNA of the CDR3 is TGTGCCAGCGGGGGGGAGGGGTTCTATGGCTACACCTTC. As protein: CASGGEGFYGYTF. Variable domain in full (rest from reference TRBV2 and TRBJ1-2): EPEVTQTPSHQVTQMGQEVILRCVPISNHLYFYWYRQILGQKVEFLVSFYNNEISEKSEIFDDQFSVERPDGSNFTLKIRSTKLEDSAMYFCASGGEGFYGYTFGSGTRLTVV.

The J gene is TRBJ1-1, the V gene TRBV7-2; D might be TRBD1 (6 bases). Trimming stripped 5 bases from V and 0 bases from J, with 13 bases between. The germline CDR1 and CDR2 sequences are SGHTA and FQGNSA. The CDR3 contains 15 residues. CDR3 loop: CASSPPRTVNTEAFF. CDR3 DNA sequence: TGTGCCAGCAGCCCACCCCGGACAGTGAACACTGAAGCTTTCTTT.

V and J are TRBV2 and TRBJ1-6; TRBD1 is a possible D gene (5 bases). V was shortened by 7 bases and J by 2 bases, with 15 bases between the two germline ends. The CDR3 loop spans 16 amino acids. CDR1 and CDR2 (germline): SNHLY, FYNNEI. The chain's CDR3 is CASTGHLSPYNSPLHF. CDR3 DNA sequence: TGTGCCAGCACCGGACACCTCTCCCCCTATAATTCACCCCTCCACTTT.

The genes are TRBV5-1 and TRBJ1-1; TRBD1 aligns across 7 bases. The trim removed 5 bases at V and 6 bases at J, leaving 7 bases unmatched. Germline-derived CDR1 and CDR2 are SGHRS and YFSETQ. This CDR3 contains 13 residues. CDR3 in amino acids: CASSPTGVAEAFF. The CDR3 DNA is TGCGCCAGCAGTCCCACAGGGGTGGCTGAAGCTTTCTTT.

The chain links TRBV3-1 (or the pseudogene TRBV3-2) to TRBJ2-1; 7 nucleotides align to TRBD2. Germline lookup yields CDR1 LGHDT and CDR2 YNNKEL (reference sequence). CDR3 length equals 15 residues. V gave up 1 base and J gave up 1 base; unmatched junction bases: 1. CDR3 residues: CASSQGGGSYNEQFF. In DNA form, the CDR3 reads TGTGCCAGCAGCCAAGGGGGGGGATCCTACAATGAGCAGTTCTTC.

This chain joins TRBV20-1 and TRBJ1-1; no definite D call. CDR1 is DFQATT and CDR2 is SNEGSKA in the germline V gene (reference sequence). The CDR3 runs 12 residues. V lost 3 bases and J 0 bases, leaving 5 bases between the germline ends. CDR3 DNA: TGCAGTGCTAGTACAGTGAACACTGAAGCTTTCTTT. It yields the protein CSASTVNTEAFF.

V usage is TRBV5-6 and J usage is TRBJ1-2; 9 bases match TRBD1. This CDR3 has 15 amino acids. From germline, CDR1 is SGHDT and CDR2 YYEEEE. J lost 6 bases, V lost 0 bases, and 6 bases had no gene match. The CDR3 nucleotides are TGTGCCAGCAGCTTGGGCGTGGGGACAGGGAATGGCTACACCTTC. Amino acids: CASSLGVGTGNGYTF.

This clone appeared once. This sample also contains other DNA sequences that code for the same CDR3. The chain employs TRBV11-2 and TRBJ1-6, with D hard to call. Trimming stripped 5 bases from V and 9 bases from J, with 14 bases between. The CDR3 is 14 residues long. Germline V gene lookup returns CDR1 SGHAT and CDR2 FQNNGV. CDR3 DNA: TGTGCCAGCAGCAGCGGACCACGTCGTTCACCCCTCCACTTT. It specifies CASSSGPRRSPLHF. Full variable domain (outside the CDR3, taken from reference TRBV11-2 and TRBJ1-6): EAGVAQSPRYKIIEKRQSVAFWCNPISGHATLYWYQQILGQGPKLLIQFQNNGVVDDSQLPKDRFSAERLKGVDSTLKIQPAKLEDSAVYLCASSSGPRRSPLHFGNGTRLTVT.

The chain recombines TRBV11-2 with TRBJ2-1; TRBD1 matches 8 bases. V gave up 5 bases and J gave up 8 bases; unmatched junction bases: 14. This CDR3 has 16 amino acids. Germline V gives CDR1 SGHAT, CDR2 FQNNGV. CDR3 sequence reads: CASSPTRTGPRDEQFF. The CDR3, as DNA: TGTGCCAGCAGCCCGACCCGGACAGGGCCCAGAGATGAGCAGTTCTTC.

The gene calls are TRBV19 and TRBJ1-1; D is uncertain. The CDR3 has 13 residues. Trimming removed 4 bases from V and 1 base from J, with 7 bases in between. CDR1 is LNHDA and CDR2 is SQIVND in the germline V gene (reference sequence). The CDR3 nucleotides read TGTGCCAGTAGTACCCCGGGGAACACTGAAGCTTTCTTT. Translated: CASSTPGNTEAFF.

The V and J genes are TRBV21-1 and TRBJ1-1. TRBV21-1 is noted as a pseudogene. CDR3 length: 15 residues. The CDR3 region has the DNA TGTGCCAGCAGCCCCCGAGGGCCCCTGAACACTGAAGCTTTCTTT. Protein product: CASSPRGPLNTEAFF.

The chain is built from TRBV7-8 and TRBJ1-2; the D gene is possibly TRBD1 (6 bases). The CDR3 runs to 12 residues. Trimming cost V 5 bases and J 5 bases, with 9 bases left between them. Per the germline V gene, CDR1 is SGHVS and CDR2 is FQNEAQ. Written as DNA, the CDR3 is TGTGCCAGCAGCCTACAGGGTTATGGCTACACCTTC. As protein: CASSLQGYGYTF.

The CDR3 here is CASSLEVLEEAFF. In DNA, the CDR3 is TGTGCCAGCAGCTTAGAGGTGCTGGAGGAAGCTTTCTTT. The genes are TRBV11-2 and TRBJ1-1, with unresolved D. Germline assignment: CDR1 SGHAT and CDR2 FQNNGV. The V gene lost 0 bases and the J gene lost 8 bases, with 10 bases spanning the gap. The CDR3 is 13 residues long.